This T cell receptor (beta chain) derives from a study of T cell responses to AZD1222 COVID-19 vaccine. Study information: Timing groups of about 4 and about 12 weeks for second doses were pooled.

Produced via immunoSEQ multiplex PCR; TCRdb's table is partial and in-frame only. The profile shows roughly 100,000 clones, about 86% of them singletons. The study's findings and limits: Spike-specific TCRs gained breadth and depth after people received two AZD1222 doses.

Germline V lookup: CDR1 SGHDT, CDR2 YYEEEE. The CDR3 length is 18 residues. Trimming removed 1 base from V and 7 bases from J; junction bases left unmatched: 9. Of note for this clone: Its antigen is currently unknown.

The rearrangement joins TRBV5-6 to TRBJ2-2, with 14 bases aligning to TRBD2. The TCR sequence derives from an adult in good health. Source: peripheral blood, taken on day 0 of AZD1222 vaccination. The CDR3 DNA sequence: TGTGCCAGCAGCTTGTTTATGGGACTAGCGGGAGAGAGCGGGGAGCTGTTTTTT. Protein sequence: CASSLFMGLAGESGELFF. Combining the CDR3 with reference TRBV5-6 and TRBJ2-2 gives the whole variable domain DAGVTQSPTHLIKTRGQQVTLRCSPKSGHDTVSWYQQALGQGPQFIFQYYEEEERQRGNFPDRFSGHQFPNYSSELNVNALLLGDSALYLCASSLFMGLAGESGELFFGEGSRLTVL.